A selection of T cell receptor beta chains follows, all from one sample in a study of T cells in Graves' hyperthyroidism and ophthalmopathy. TCRdb redid the calling of the multiplex PCR reads with MiXCR, one entry per CDR3 protein. The sample holds roughly 700,000 distinct CDR3 sequences; about 14% are singletons and the top ten take roughly 10%. Sequenced: blood. The receptors here all came from a woman between 18 and 29 years old with Graves' hyperthyroidism. The CDR3 runs from the conserved cysteine through the conserved F or W. Each record gives: J gene, CDR3 length, V gene, D gene, clone size, CDR3 DNA, CDR3 protein. A D gene is named only where the DNA matches it firmly. Clone sizes are given selectively: once, few, many, or a class where the clone is expanded.

TRBJ1-4 | 15 | TRBV10-2 | NA | few | TGCGCCAGCAGGGATAAGAGAGCCCAGAATGAAAAACTGTTTTTT | CASRDKRAQNEKLFF
TRBJ2-1 | 17 | TRBV28 | TRBD2 | many | TGTGCCAGCAGTTTATCCGGAGTAGCGGGGACCTACAATGAGCAGTTCTTC | CASSLSGVAGTYNEQFF
TRBJ2-5 | 14 | TRBV25-1 | TRBD2 | few | TGTGCCAGCAGTGAACGGCGGGAGACGGAGACCCAGTACTTC | CASSERRETETQYF
TRBJ1-2 | 13 | TRBV20-1 | NA | many | TGCAGTGCGAGGGGGGGCTTCGACTATGGCTACACCTTC | CSARGGFDYGYTF
TRBJ2-5 | 14 | TRBV29-1 | NA | once | TGCAGCGTCGGGGGCGGCGGGTACCAAGAGACCCAGTACTTC | CSVGGGGYQETQYF
TRBJ2-1 | 11 | TRBV19 | NA | NA | TGTGCCAGTAGTATGAGGGGTGAGCAGTTCTTC | CASSMRGEQFF
TRBJ1-1 | 18 | TRBV4-1 | NA | NA | TGCGCCAGCAGCCCCAAACCCGCAGCGACAACAGGAAACACTGAAGCTTTCTTT | CASSPKPAATTGNTEAFF
TRBJ2-7 | 16 | TRBV5-1 | TRBD1 | many | TGCGCCAGCAGCTTGCTGGAACAGGGGGCAATTTACGAGCAGTACTTC | CASSLLEQGAIYEQYF
TRBJ2-2 | 16 | TRBV5-4 | TRBD2 | NA | TGTGCCAGCAGCTTGGCCGGGGGGGGCAACACCGGGGAGCTGTTTTTT | CASSLAGGGNTGELFF
TRBJ2-7 | 12 | TRBV18 | NA | many | TGTGCCAGCTCACGCGGGGATCAGGGCATGTACTTC | CASSRGDQGMYF
TRBJ1-5 | 17 | TRBV30 | NA | NA | TGTGCCTGGAGTATTTCTCGGGGGGCCAATAGCAATCAGCCCCAGCATTTT | CAWSISRGANSNQPQHF
TRBJ2-7 | 13 | TRBV20-1 | NA | few | TGCAGTGCTCGGCCCCCAGCTTCCTACGAGCAGTACTTC | CSARPPASYEQYF
TRBJ2-7 | 14 | TRBV6-1 | NA | NA | TGTGCCAGCAGGCCGCCGGAGGTTCGTTACGAGCAGTACTTC | CASRPPEVRYEQYF
TRBJ2-1 | 15 | TRBV7-7 | TRBD2 | NA | TGTGCCAGCAGCCCCCTAGCGGGAGGGCCGGAGCCACAGTTCTTC | CASSPLAGGPEPQFF
TRBJ2-2 | 13 | TRBV29-1 | NA | few | TGCAGCGTGGACCAGCAGTTCACCGGGGAGCTGTTTTTT | CSVDQQFTGELFF
TRBJ2-1 | 15 | TRBV6-1 | NA | few | TGTGCCAGCACGGTAGGGACACTCTCCTACAATGAGCAGTTCTTC | CASTVGTLSYNEQFF
TRBJ1-5 | 16 | TRBV2 | NA | few | TGTGCCAGCAGTGAACGTACCAGCACCACCAATCAGCCCCAGCATTTT | CASSERTSTTNQPQHF
TRBJ1-2 | 14 | TRBV4-1 | NA | NA | TGCGCCAGCAGCCCCGCGGGTAGGAGAGATGGCTACACCTTC | CASSPAGRRDGYTF
TRBJ2-1 | 13 | TRBV19 | NA | NA | TGTGCCAGTAGTATGGGGACGGGGTCCGAGCAGTTCTTC | CASSMGTGSEQFF
TRBJ2-2 | 16 | TRBV7-9 | NA | NA | TGTGCCAGCAGCTACTGGGGTCCCGCGAACACCGGGGAGCTGTTTTTT | CASSYWGPANTGELFF
TRBJ2-3 | 15 | TRBV29-1 | NA | NA | TGCAGCGCTAACGGCGGGGCCCCCTTGAGGGATACGCAGTATTTT | CSANGGAPLRDTQYF
TRBJ2-1 | 11 | TRBV15 | NA | NA | TGTGCCACCAGCAGAAACCATGAGCAGTTCTTC | CATSRNHEQFF
TRBJ2-1 | 14 | TRBV29-1 | NA | many | TGCAGCGTGACCCCCTCGGGACTCGCCAATGAGCAGTTCTTC | CSVTPSGLANEQFF
TRBJ2-2 | 15 | TRBV7-3 | NA | few | TGTGCCAGCAGCTTAAGCGGGGAGAACACCGGGGAGCTGTTTTTT | CASSLSGENTGELFF
TRBJ2-1 | 15 | TRBV20-1 | NA | many | TGCAGTGCTAGAGATGGGTCTACCCCAACGAATGAGCAGTTCTTC | CSARDGSTPTNEQFF
TRBJ1-5 | 14 | TRBV6-1 | NA | many | TGTGCCAGCAGTGAAGCGGAAGGGCAGTCAGCCCAGCATTTT | CASSEAEGQSAQHF
TRBJ2-2 | 16 | TRBV18 | NA | many | TGTGCCAGCTCACCAGCAACCCATCCGAACACCGGGGAGCTGTTTTTT | CASSPATHPNTGELFF